The present entry profiles one T cell receptor beta chain with its context. The data originate from a study of blood T cells in healthy people across ages. Then a second PCR, running roughly 6 to 12 cycles, was carried out with a sample-barcoded 5' primer and a J-beta primer mix. Each cDNA molecule carried a tag from a template-switch adaptor that contained 12 random nucleotides. Each CDR3 protein is one row after TCRdb ran MiXCR on the 5' RACE reads. The data hold more than 600,000 distinct CDR3 sequences, with about 25% observed a single time. The length of the CDR3 is 15 residues. Germline V lookup: CDR1 LGHNA, CDR2 YNFKEQ. These data also formed part of another study, on T cells of mothers and their children. In that study: Extraction yielded RNA that went, in full, into cDNA synthesis at roughly 1.5 ug per 15 ul. Related pairs of mothers and children showed slightly higher, non-significant overlap versus unrelated pairs.

The TCR comes from a boy aged 5 to 17 in good health. This sequence joins TRBV4-2 and TRBJ2-5; 10 bases line up with TRBD2. Gene TRBJ2-1 matches the end of the DNA better, so the J call may be wrong. The sequenced material came from blood. The CDR3 coding sequence is TGTGCCAGCAGCCAAGATGGGGAGCGGGAGGGTGAGCAGTTCTTC. This gives the protein CASSQDGEREGEQFF.